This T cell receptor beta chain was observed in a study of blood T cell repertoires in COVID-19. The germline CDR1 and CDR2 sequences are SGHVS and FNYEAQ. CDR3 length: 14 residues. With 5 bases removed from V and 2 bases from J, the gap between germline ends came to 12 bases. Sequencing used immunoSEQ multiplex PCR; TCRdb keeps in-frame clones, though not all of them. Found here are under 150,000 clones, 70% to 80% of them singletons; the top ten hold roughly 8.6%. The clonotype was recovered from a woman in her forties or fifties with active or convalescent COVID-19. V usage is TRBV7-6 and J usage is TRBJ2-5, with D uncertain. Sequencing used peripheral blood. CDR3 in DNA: TGTGCCAGCAGCGGTTCAGGCAGACAAGAGACCCAGTACTTC. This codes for CASSGSGRQETQYF.